Listed here are 7 T cell receptor beta chains from one sample, sequenced in a study of blood T cell repertoires in COVID-19. Sequenced by immunoSEQ multiplex PCR; TCRdb stores in-frame clones only, minus some. The data show under 200,000 clones, 70% to 90% seen once. What was sequenced was peripheral blood. The source is a man between 40 and 49 years old with active or convalescent COVID-19.

This chain links TRBV19 with TRBJ2-2, with 12 bases lining up with TRBD1. Germline assignment: CDR1 LNHDA and CDR2 SQIVND (reference sequence). J lost 2 bases, V lost 4 bases, and 2 bases had no gene match. This CDR3 region has 16 residues. CDR3 amino acids: CASSKGQGANTGELFF. The DNA of the CDR3 is TGTGCCAGTAGTAAGGGACAGGGGGCAAACACCGGGGAGCTGTTTTTT. Variable domain in full (rest from reference TRBV19 and TRBJ2-2): DGGITQSPKYLFRKEGQNVTLSCEQNLNHDAMYWYRQDPGQGLRLIYYSQIVNDFQKGDIAEGYSVSREKKESFPLTVTSAQKNPTAFYLCASSKGQGANTGELFFGEGSRLTVL.

The rearrangement uses TRBV28 and TRBJ2-6; D perhaps matches TRBD1 (6 bases). The ends were cut back, 9 bases at V and 4 bases at J, with 16 bases in the middle. The germline CDR1 and CDR2 sequences are MDHEN and SYDVKM. There are 15 residues in the CDR3. CDR3 in amino acids: CASKTGTLGANVLTF. The CDR3 coding sequence is TGTGCCAGTAAGACAGGTACCCTCGGGGCCAACGTCCTGACTTTC.

The chain carries TRBV7-9 and TRBJ2-5, with 8 positions matching TRBD1. The CDR3 is 17 amino acids. CDR1 and CDR2 from the germline V gene are SEHNR and FQNEAQ (reference sequence). With V trimmed by 1 base and J by 5 bases, 12 bases remained unmatched. CDR3 sequence: CASSLVVSRGLKETQYF. In DNA form, the CDR3 reads TGTGCCAGCAGCTTAGTTGTGAGCAGGGGGCTAAAGGAGACCCAGTACTTC.

This chain's CDR3 is CAIRPGTAYSNTGELFF. In nucleotides, the CDR3 is TGTGCCATCAGACCCGGGACAGCATACTCGAACACCGGGGAGCTGTTTTTT. The chain combines TRBV10-3 with TRBJ2-2, with TRBD1 identical over 7 bases. The CDR3 contains 17 residues. Germline assignment: CDR1 ENHRY and CDR2 SYGVKD. V shed 6 bases, J shed 0 bases, and the junction held 10 bases outside the gene matches.

V and J are TRBV18 and TRBJ2-7; a possible D gene is TRBD1 (6 bases). V was pared by 6 bases and J by 3 bases, with 12 bases between. The germline gives CDR1 KGHSH, CDR2 LQKENI. This CDR3 spans 13 amino acids. The chain's CDR3 is CASSVGQSYEQYF. The CDR3, as DNA: TGTGCCAGCTCCGTCGGACAGAGCTACGAGCAGTACTTC.

This rearrangement joins TRBV11-2 to TRBJ1-6, with a tentative D call TRBD1 (6 bases). Germline V gene data show CDR1 as SGHAT and CDR2 as FQNNGV. The CDR3 totals 14 residues. The V end lost 2 bases, the J end lost 11 bases, and 13 bases lay between the germline ends. Here the CDR3 DNA reads TGTGCCAGCAGCTTAAACAGACAGGTGACACCCCTCCACTTT. Translated, it gives CASSLNRQVTPLHF.

CDR3 sequence (DNA): TGTGCTAGTGGTTTCGAAATATGGGGCAACCGTACTGAAGCTTTCTTT. Residues: CASGFEIWGNRTEAFF. This rearrangement joins TRBV12-5 to TRBJ1-1; D is perhaps TRBD1 (5 bases). CDR3 length: 16 amino acids. CDR1 and CDR2 (germline): LGHNT, FRNRAP. V was trimmed by 3 bases and J by 5 bases, leaving 19 bases between them.